This is a list of T cell receptor beta chains from one sample in a study of CD8 T cell repertoires and HIV-1 epitope variants. These receptors have no known antigen. The table came from immunoSEQ multiplex PCR; TCRdb's copy has only in-frame clones and leaves some out. The sample has several thousand clones; over 60% are singletons. The source material was cultured CD8+ T cells derived from PBMCs. The receptors here all came from a male donor with HIV. CDR3s include the opening cysteine and the closing phenylalanine or tryptophan. D genes are given only for firm matches. Clone size is given for some rows only: seen once, a few or many times, or a class if the clone is expanded.

TGCGCCAGCAGCCAGGCAGGGGGCGCCGAGGAAAAACTGTTTTTT CASSQAGGAEEKLFF . TRBD1 TRBJ1-4 TRBV4-3
TGCAGCCCGGGAGGGGGGGCGGGCAATGAGCAGTTCTTC CSPGGGAGNEQFF . TRBD2 TRBJ2-1 TRBV29-1
TGCGCCAGCAGACTAGGGACATACTCCTACAATGAGCAGTTCTTC CASRLGTYSYNEQFF few . TRBJ2-1 TRBV4-1
TGTGCCAGCAGCGTAGATGGAGATTACAATGAGCAGTTCTTC CASSVDGDYNEQFF . . TRBJ2-1 TRBV9
TGTGGTATGAGGCGGGAGGACACCGGGGAGCTGTTTTTT CGMRREDTGELFF . TRBD2 TRBJ2-2 TRBV28
TGTGCCAGCAGCTTAGGGACAGGGAGGGAAAAACTGTTTTTT CASSLGTGREKLFF . TRBD1 TRBJ1-4 TRBV7-2
TGTGCCAGTAGTATAGGTCAAATCAGGTCCTACGAGCAGTACTTC CASSIGQIRSYEQYF . . TRBJ2-7 TRBV19
TGTGCCAGTAGTATAGATCACAGGGCCGGCTACACCTTC CASSIDHRAGYTF few . TRBJ1-2 TRBV19
TGTGCCAGCAAAGGGTTTTTTTCAGGGGTTAACACCGGGGAGCTGTTTTTT CASKGFFSGVNTGELFF . . TRBJ2-2 TRBV28
TGTGCCAGCAGCTCCAACGACAGGGAAAAACCGAACTATGGCTACACCTTC CASSSNDREKPNYGYTF few TRBD1 TRBJ1-2 TRBV13
TGTGCCATCTTCGGGACAGACAGCTCTGGGGCCAACGTCCTGACTTTC CAIFGTDSSGANVLTF . TRBD1 TRBJ2-6 TRBV10-3
TGTGCCAGCAGCTTATTTTATCGTACGCGGGGTCTGACCGGGGAGCTGTTTTTT CASSLFYRTRGLTGELFF . . TRBJ2-2 TRBV11-2
TGTGCCAGCAGCTTACTCGGCACAGATACGCAGTATTTT CASSLLGTDTQYF . . TRBJ2-3 TRBV7-6
TGTGCCACCAAGCCGCCTAGCACAGATACGCAGTATTTT CATKPPSTDTQYF . . TRBJ2-3 TRBV6-6
TGTGCCAGCAGTTTACAGGGACAGGGCCAAGAGACCCAGTACTTC CASSLQGQGQETQYF . TRBD1 TRBJ2-5 TRBV28
TGCGCCAGCAGCCAAGATCTGACATTGAACTACGAGCAGTACTTC CASSQDLTLNYEQYF . . TRBJ2-7 TRBV4-3
TGTGCCAGCAGCTTAGAAGTTACCTACAGGGCTTTCTTT CASSLEVTYRAFF . . TRBJ1-1 TRBV7-9
TGCGCCAGCAGCCAAGACAGACCGTTCACCGGGGAGCTGTTTTTT CASSQDRPFTGELFF . . TRBJ2-2 TRBV4-3
TGCGCCAGCAGCCAAGATCAACGGGAGGGTTACAATGAGCAGTTCTTC CASSQDQREGYNEQFF few TRBD2 TRBJ2-1 TRBV4-1
TGCGCCAGCAGCTTAGGAACGGAACTAGCCAAAAACATTCAGTACTTC CASSLGTELAKNIQYF . . TRBJ2-4 TRBV5-1
TGTGCCAGCAGCTTGGGCTTAAATGAAAAACTGTTTTTT CASSLGLNEKLFF few . TRBJ1-4 TRBV7-9
TGTGCCAGCAGCCATGGAGGGGATGGCTACACCTTC CASSHGGDGYTF few . TRBJ1-2 TRBV7-9
TGCGCCAGCAGCCAAGATCATGGCCTAGCGGGGGTTGCTAGCACAGATACGCAGTATTTT CASSQDHGLAGVASTDTQYF few TRBD2 TRBJ2-3 TRBV4-3
TGCGCCAGCAGCCAAGAGGGAGGGACCTCCTATAATTCACCCCTCCACTTT CASSQEGGTSYNSPLHF . . TRBJ1-6 TRBV4-3
TGTGCCAGCAGGGGACAATCGAATTCACCCCTCCACTTT CASRGQSNSPLHF . . TRBJ1-6 TRBV28
TGTGCCAGCAGCCCTAGGGGATTTAATGAAAAACTGTTTTTT CASSPRGFNEKLFF . . TRBJ1-4 TRBV7-6
TGTGCCAGCAGCGTAGGGGGGGTAGGGAGAGAGCAGTACTTC CASSVGGVGREQYF once . TRBJ2-7 TRBV9
TGTGCCAGTAGTATAGGGGACGGAGAGAATTCACCCCTCCACTTT CASSIGDGENSPLHF . . TRBJ1-6 TRBV19
TGTGCCAGCAGCCAAGTGAGGGACAGCTATGGCTACACCTTC CASSQVRDSYGYTF . TRBD1 TRBJ1-2 TRBV4-2
TGTGCCAGCAGCTCGAACAGCAATACTAACTATGGCTACACCTTC CASSSNSNTNYGYTF . . TRBJ1-2 TRBV11-2
TGTGCCTCTCCCCGGCAGGGCTATGGCTACACCTTC CASPRQGYGYTF . . TRBJ1-2 TRBV7-9
TGTGCCAGCAGTTTGGCCCTATGGAGGTGGGCAAATCAGCCCCAGCATTTT CASSLALWRWANQPQHF . . TRBJ1-5 TRBV28
TGTGCCAGCAGCTTAGGGGAGAACACTGAAGCTTTCTTT CASSLGENTEAFF . . TRBJ1-1 TRBV7-6
TGTGCCAGCAGCGGTGGATTTGGGGCTAGCTCTGGAAACACCATATATTTT CASSGGFGASSGNTIYF . . TRBJ1-3 TRBV13
TGTGCCAGCAGCGATACAGGGCCCGGGGAGCTGTTTTTT CASSDTGPGELFF . . TRBJ2-2 TRBV7-3
TGCCTAACCGAAGGGGAGGAAGGCTACACCTTC CLTEGEEGYTF . . TRBJ1-2 TRBV29-1
TGTGCCAGCAGCACCGATACAGGGGTGAGCACTGAAGCTTTCTTT CASSTDTGVSTEAFF . TRBD1 TRBJ1-1 TRBV7-9
TGTGCCAGCGGCCGACTACCCTACGAGCAGTACTTC CASGRLPYEQYF . . TRBJ2-7 TRBV25-1
TGTGCCAGCAGTTTACGACCTCCATTTGTGGCAGGGGGCATGACCGGGGAGCTGTTTTTT CASSLRPPFVAGGMTGELFF . TRBD1 TRBJ2-2 TRBV27
TGCGCCAGCAGCCAAGAAGACAGATCGACGGAGACCCAGTACTTC CASSQEDRSTETQYF . . TRBJ2-5 TRBV4-3
TGTGCCAGCAGTTACACGGGGGGCTCTGGGGCCAACGTCCTGACTTTC CASSYTGGSGANVLTF . TRBD2 TRBJ2-6 TRBV6-5
TGTGCCAGCACCCCCTTCGAAAGAGACTACGAGCAGTACTTC CASTPFERDYEQYF once . TRBJ2-7 TRBV7-9
TGTGCCAGCCTTGAGGGGTCTGAAGCTTTCTTT CASLEGSEAFF . . TRBJ1-1 TRBV18
TGTGCCAGCAGTGCGGACGGATACTCTGGAAACACCATATATTTT CASSADGYSGNTIYF medium-sized . TRBJ1-3 TRBV27
TGTGCCAGCAGCTCCCGAGGCCTAGCGGGGGGGCAGGGCACAGATACGCAGTATTTT CASSSRGLAGGQGTDTQYF . TRBD2 TRBJ2-3 TRBV7-8
TGTGCCAGTAGTATCATACAGGGGTTTGGATACGAGCAGTACTTC CASSIIQGFGYEQYF . TRBD1 TRBJ2-7 TRBV19
TGTGCCAGCAGTTTATCGGGGACAGACTCCTACGAGCAGTACTTC CASSLSGTDSYEQYF . TRBD1 TRBJ2-7 TRBV27
TGTGCCAGCAGAAGTACGGATGACCAAGAGACCCAGTACTTC CASRSTDDQETQYF . . TRBJ2-5 TRBV6-5
TGTGCCAGCAGCGGGGCCGCCGCGCTCCAAGAGACCCAGTACTTC CASSGAAALQETQYF . . TRBJ2-5 TRBV27
TGCGCCAGCAGCCAGGCTAGCGGGGTGCTAGGGGAGCAGTACTTC CASSQASGVLGEQYF . TRBD2 TRBJ2-7 TRBV4-3
TGTGCCAGCAGCTTGTTCGGGTGGGAGGGCCGCAGCAATCAGCCCCAGCATTTT CASSLFGWEGRSNQPQHF few . TRBJ1-5 TRBV7-8